The clone carrying this TCR beta chain was recorded a few times. What it binds is unknown. Looked up from germline, CDR1 is MNHEY and CDR2 is SVGAGI. The CDR3 is 16 amino acids. The V and J ends lost 2 bases and 4 bases respectively, with 14 bases between them. Sequenced material consisted of expressed TCRB transcripts (all of the isolated RNA was reverse transcribed). Sequencing used immunoSEQ multiplex PCR; TCRdb keeps in-frame clones, though not all of them. Among roughly 300,000 clones listed, 13% to 15% were seen once. These data come from a study of beta chain features in type 1 diabetes. Study-level points and caveats: The study found moderately but significantly shorter TCRB CDR3s in all four CD4+ subsets of Type 1 diabetes patients.

This chain connects TRBV6-5 to TRBJ1-4; unclear D gene. The sample was naive CD4+ T cells from blood. This receptor was taken from a man aged 25 to 40 with type 1 diabetes. CDR3 bases: TGTGCCAGCAGTTACGGAGGGTTTTCAAGTAATGAAAAACTGTTTTTT. Translating it yields CASSYGGFSSNEKLFF.